These 23 T cell receptor beta chains came from one sample sequenced in a study of blood T cell repertoires in COVID-19 (dated by TCRdb to the early 2020s). Library construction relied on the immunoSEQ multiplex PCR assay. The clones in this table, taken by TCRdb from immuneACCESS, are in-frame only. Not every clone is retained; where verified, under half of the shortfall comes from an unresolved V gene, and the cause of the rest is unknown. The sample table holds about 160,000 clones, of which 80% to 95% were seen once. In total, the top ten clones hold around 4.6% of the sample. Sequencing input: peripheral blood. Receptors were obtained from a man younger than 40 with COVID-19, enrolled during active disease.

This clone was counted a single time. CDR3 in DNA: TGTGCCAGCAGTTCCGGGCAGGGCACTGAAGCTTTCTTT. Encoded protein: CASSSGQGTEAFF. V is TRBV6-2 or TRBV6-3 and J is TRBJ1-1; possible D gene TRBD1, 5 bases. The CDR3 has 13 residues. Germline CDR1 is MNHEY and CDR2 is SVGEGT. V was shortened by 4 bases and J by 4 bases, with 10 bases between the two germline ends.

The J gene is TRBJ2-3, the V gene TRBV19; 11 bases map to TRBD2. The germline V gene has CDR1 LNHDA and CDR2 SQIVND (reference sequence). The CDR3 runs to 17 residues. V lost 4 bases to trimming and J lost 1 base; unmatched junction nucleotides: 7. The CDR3 DNA is TGTGCCAGTAGTACAACCGGGACTAGCGGACGCACAGATACGCAGTATTTT. Translation gives CASSTTGTSGRTDTQYF.

The CDR3 loop reads CATSRDLVGQGGEKLFF. The CDR3 nucleotides read TGTGCCACCAGCAGAGATCTAGTGGGACAGGGCGGTGAAAAACTGTTTTTT. The chain links TRBV15 to TRBJ1-4, with TRBD1 matching over 9 bases. With V trimmed by 0 bases and J by 7 bases, 9 bases remained unmatched. Germline CDR1 is LNHNV and CDR2 is YYDKDF (reference sequence). The CDR3 spans 17 residues. The full variable domain, with the rest looked up from reference TRBV15 and TRBJ1-4, is DAMVIQNPRYQVTQFGKPVTLSCSQTLNHNVMYWYQQKSSQAPKLLFHYYDKDFNNEADTPDNFQSRRPNTSFCFLDIRSPGLGDTAMYLCATSRDLVGQGGEKLFFGSGTQLSVL.

This clone was detected only once. The chain recombines TRBV19 with TRBJ2-1; 9 positions match TRBD1. The V and J ends lost 4 bases and 12 bases, in that order; junction bases with no gene match: 10. Germline V gene sequence: CDR1 LNHDA, CDR2 SQIVND (reference sequence). The CDR3 has 14 residues. Here the CDR3 reads CASSKPGQGRWQFF. The CDR3 coding sequence is TGTGCCAGTAGTAAACCGGGACAGGGAAGGTGGCAGTTCTTC.

The chain couples TRBV18 to TRBJ1-6, with 8 nucleotides matching TRBD1. Trimming removed 3 bases from V and 6 bases from J; junction bases left unmatched: 7. Germline CDR1 KGHSH, CDR2 LQKENI. The length of the CDR3 is 16 residues. For the CDR3, the DNA is TGTGCCAGCTCACCCAATCGACAGGGGATTAATTCACCCCTCCACTTT. It is translated as CASSPNRQGINSPLHF. Combining the CDR3 with reference TRBV18 and TRBJ1-6 gives the whole variable domain NAGVMQNPRHLVRRRGQEARLRCSPMKGHSHVYWYRQLPEEGLKFMVYLQKENIIDESGMPKERFSAEFPKEGPSILRIQQVVRGDSAAYFCASSPNRQGINSPLHFGNGTRLTVT.

The V and J genes are TRBV28 and TRBJ2-2, with D perhaps TRBD1 (5 bases). Trimming pared 2 bases from V and 7 bases from J, leaving 5 bases between. CDR1 and CDR2 from the germline V gene are MDHEN and SYDVKM. This CDR3 region has 12 residues. The CDR3 DNA sequence: TGTGCCAGCAGTTTAAGGGGCGGGGAGCTGTTTTTT. It specifies CASSLRGGELFF.

The chain links TRBV19 to TRBJ2-7; 9 bases map to TRBD1. The CDR3 is made up of 14 amino acids. J lost 4 bases, V lost 4 bases, and 5 bases had no gene match. From germline, CDR1 is LNHDA and CDR2 SQIVND (reference sequence). DNA of the CDR3: TGTGCCAGTAGTAGGGACAGGGATCCTTACGAGCAGTACTTC. Translating gives CASSRDRDPYEQYF.

The V call is TRBV5-8, the J call TRBJ2-5; 13 bases line up with TRBD2. This CDR3 has 15 amino acids. J gave up 4 bases and V 3 bases, and 3 bases lay outside the gene matches. Germline assignment: CDR1 SGHTS and CDR2 YDEGEE. The CDR3 nucleotides are TGTGCCAGCAGCTCGAGACTAGCGGGGGGAGAGACCCAGTACTTC. Translating it yields CASSSRLAGGETQYF.

Only one count was recorded for this clone. J is TRBJ2-7 and V is TRBV15, with 9 positions matching TRBD1. J gave up 0 bases and V 4 bases, and 10 bases lay outside the gene matches. The CDR3 extends over 17 amino acids. CDR1 and CDR2 from the germline V gene are LNHNV and YYDKDF (reference sequence). CDR3 sequence reads: CATSKGAGTGHSYEQYF. Written as DNA, the CDR3 is TGTGCCACCAGCAAGGGCGCCGGGACAGGGCACTCCTACGAGCAGTACTTC.

The chain couples TRBV5-6 to TRBJ2-7; 9 bases agree with TRBD1. Germline V lookup: CDR1 SGHDT, CDR2 YYEEEE. CDR3 size: 17 residues. Trimming took 1 base from V and 1 from J; bases not matched to a gene: 9. The CDR3 loop reads CASSLRAGTGISYEQYF. CDR3 in DNA: TGTGCCAGCAGCTTGAGGGCCGGGACAGGGATATCCTACGAGCAGTACTTC.

V and J are TRBV18 and TRBJ1-2, with D tentatively TRBD1 (6 bases). V was cut by 2 bases and J by 6 bases, with 13 bases left in between. The CDR3 consists of 14 residues. Germline-derived CDR1 and CDR2 are KGHSH and LQKENI. The CDR3 is CASSPEQGPHGYTF. The CDR3 DNA follows: TGTGCCAGCTCACCAGAACAGGGTCCCCATGGCTACACCTTC.

The chain is built from TRBV5-4 and TRBJ1-6; 7 positions agree with TRBD1. The germline V gene encodes CDR1 SGHNT and CDR2 YYREEE (reference sequence). The CDR3 has 15 residues. V was clipped by 4 bases and J by 9 bases; unmatched bases: 10. The CDR3 nucleotides are TGTGCCAGCAGCCCACAGGGGATAGTGGGTTCACCCCTCCACTTT. Its protein is CASSPQGIVGSPLHF.

This clone occurred a few times. The chain joins TRBV10-1 to TRBJ2-4; tentative D call: TRBD1 (5 bases). Germline CDR1 and CDR2: WNHNN and SYGVQD (reference sequence). Trimming took off 3 bases at V and 0 bases at J, with 18 bases between the two ends. CDR3 length: 18 amino acids. CDR3 in DNA: TGCGCCAGCAGTGAAGGACATACCCTTCCCCTAGCCAAAAACATTCAGTACTTC. It codes for CASSEGHTLPLAKNIQYF.

The gene calls are TRBV7-2 and TRBJ2-6, with a possible D match to TRBD1 (7 bases). The germline CDR1 and CDR2 sequences are SGHTA and FQGNSA. The V gene lost 2 bases and the J gene lost 4 bases, with 15 bases spanning the gap. The CDR3 is 17 residues long. The CDR3 loop is CASSLRGRGAGANVLTF. The CDR3 DNA follows: TGTGCCAGCAGCTTAAGGGGCAGGGGGGCAGGGGCCAACGTCCTGACTTTC.

The chain links TRBV11-1 to TRBJ1-1; D is unresolved. Between the trimmed V and J ends, which lost 0 bases and 3 bases, there was a span of 11 bases. Germline loops: CDR1 SGHAT, CDR2 FQDESV (reference sequence). The CDR3 has 15 residues. In nucleotides, the CDR3 is TGTGCCAGCAGCTTAGCGGCCGGGTACGACACTGAAGCTTTCTTT. This encodes CASSLAAGYDTEAFF. Variable domain in full (rest from reference TRBV11-1 and TRBJ1-1): EAEVAQSPRYKITEKSQAVAFWCDPISGHATLYWYRQILGQGPELLVQFQDESVVDDSQLPKDRFSAERLKGVDSTLKIQPAELGDSAMYLCASSLAAGYDTEAFFGQGTRLTVV.

The V gene is TRBV7-2, the J gene TRBJ1-1, with D unclear. The CDR3 extends over 13 amino acids. Germline lookup yields CDR1 SGHTA and CDR2 FQGNSA. V was pared by 8 bases and J by 2 bases, with 12 bases between. The CDR3 DNA sequence: TGTGCCAGCCGAATTAATACAAACACTGAAGCTTTCTTT. It encodes CASRINTNTEAFF. Full variable domain (missing parts from reference TRBV7-2 and TRBJ1-1): GAGVSQSPSNKVTEKGKDVELRCDPISGHTALYWYRQSLGQGLEFLIYFQGNSAPDKSGLPSDRFSAERTGGSVSTLTIQRTQQEDSAVYLCASRINTNTEAFFGQGTRLTVV.

This chain uses TRBV14 with TRBJ1-6, with D possibly being TRBD1 (6 bases). The CDR3 is made up of 17 amino acids. Trimming took off 4 bases at V and 1 base at J, with 14 bases between the two ends. CDR1 is SGHDN, CDR2 FVKESK, per germline. CDR3 coding DNA: TGTGCCAGCAGCCCCAGGAACAGGGTGTCCTATAATTCACCCCTCCACTTT. Protein sequence: CASSPRNRVSYNSPLHF.

J is TRBJ2-1 and V is TRBV4-3; the D gene is possibly TRBD2 (6 bases). The germline gives CDR1 LGHNA, CDR2 YSLEER. CDR3 size: 17 residues. V lost 0 bases and J 1 base, leaving 13 bases between the germline ends. The CDR3 DNA reads TGCGCCAGCAGCCAAGATCCGGCGGGACCTTCCTACAATGAGCAGTTCTTC. Translation: CASSQDPAGPSYNEQFF.

The CDR3 DNA follows: TGCGCCAGCAGCCAAGAAAATTCAGGGTCCTACGAGCAGTACTTC. It specifies CASSQENSGSYEQYF. This rearrangement joins TRBV4-3 to TRBJ2-7; perhaps TRBD1 as D (5 bases). This CDR3 has 15 residues. Trimming cost V 0 bases and J 1 base, with 10 bases left between them. CDR1 and CDR2 (germline): LGHNA, YSLEER.

The chain is built from TRBV27 and TRBJ1-5, with TRBD1 as a possible D gene (6 bases). V shed 5 bases and J shed 0 bases, with 17 bases lying between them. This CDR3 comprises 17 residues. Germline assignment: CDR1 MNHEY and CDR2 SMNVEV (reference sequence). The CDR3 loop is CASSGSQGSYSNQPQHF. CDR3 DNA: TGTGCCAGCAGTGGATCACAGGGCTCCTATAGCAATCAGCCCCAGCATTTT.

The genes are TRBV10-3 and TRBJ1-1; 7 positions agree with TRBD1. Losses at the gene ends were 6 bases for V and 8 bases for J; bases not matched to a gene: 9. CDR3 length equals 13 residues. Germline values: CDR1 ENHRY, CDR2 SYGVKD. This CDR3 reads CAIRESTGAEAFF. The CDR3, as DNA: TGTGCCATCAGGGAGAGCACAGGGGCAGAAGCTTTCTTT.

The chain couples TRBV5-1 to TRBJ2-5; TRBD1 might be the D (6 bases). Germline CDR1 reads SGHRS; CDR2 reads YFSETQ. The V and J ends lost 6 bases and 5 bases respectively, with 14 bases between them. The CDR3 covers 13 residues. CDR3 nucleotide sequence: TGCGCCAGCACTGGACTTCAGGGGGAGACCCAGTACTTC. Encoded protein: CASTGLQGETQYF.

The rearrangement joins TRBV9 to TRBJ2-1, with 9 bases identical to TRBD2. Germline V lookup: CDR1 SGDLS, CDR2 YYNGEE. The CDR3 is made up of 13 amino acids. V shed 3 bases and J 15 bases; nucleotides not matched to a gene: 10. The CDR3 sequence: CASSGSGSGPSFF. CDR3 sequence (DNA): TGTGCCAGCAGCGGTAGCGGGAGCGGGCCCTCGTTCTTC.